This T cell receptor beta chain was identified in a study of T cells expressing NK-cell markers. Turning to the study itself: Most of the eight sequenced donors were HCMV-seropositive; one was seronegative.

CDR3 length: 16 amino acids. CDR1 is LNHNV, CDR2 YYDKDF, per germline (reference sequence). Each CDR3 protein gets one entry in TCRdb, which reprocessed the 5' RACE reads and gives no DNA. This sample's clone table lists some 500,000 distinct CDR3 sequences. The sample taken for sequencing was blood T cells: a sorted CD56 or NKG2C T cell subset, CD4+ or CD8+ T cells, or bulk PBMC T cells (not recorded which). The sequence came from a woman aged 50 to 65 in good health. The rearrangement links TRBV15 to TRBJ2-1; as DNA is missing, the TRBD2 call by TCRdb cannot be tested. The CDR3 protein is CATSSGLAAVYNEQFF.